This is a list of T cell receptor beta chains from one sample in a study of identical twins. TCRdb reprocessed the 5' RACE reads with MiXCR, giving one entry per CDR3 protein. The table has 1.5 million to 2 million distinct CDR3 sequences, 25% to 35% seen once; the top ten hold approximately 0.29%. Sequenced: cord blood. The origin of the receptors is a newborn girl in good health. Each CDR3 is given with its conserved first and last residue. A D gene is named only where the DNA matches it firmly. Clone size is stated in some rows and not others, as once, few, many or a class when expanded.

NA | TRBJ2-2 | TRBV6-4 | NA | CASSDSGTTGELFF | TGTGCCAGCAGTGACTCCGGGACAACCGGGGAGCTGTTTTTT
NA | TRBJ1-2 | TRBV20-1 | TRBD1 | CSAVLTGFYGYTF | TGCAGTGCTGTGTTGACAGGGTTCTATGGCTACACCTTC
few | TRBJ2-3 | TRBV24-1 | NA | CATSDPTWGTDTQYF | TGTGCCACCAGTGATCCGACCTGGGGCACAGATACGCAGTATTTT
few | TRBJ2-3 | TRBV29-1 | NA | CSSNPLRVNRDTQYF | TGCAGCTCTAACCCACTTCGGGTAAACCGAGATACGCAGTATTTT
few | TRBJ2-1 | TRBV5-1 | TRBD1 | CASSLAGDRAGLMSYNEQFF | TGCGCCAGCAGCTTGGCCGGGGACAGGGCTGGGTTAATGTCCTACAATGAGCAGTTCTTC
NA | TRBJ1-6 | TRBV6-1 | TRBD1 | CASRLGTVIFNSPLHF | TGTGCCAGCAGATTGGGGACAGTGATTTTCAATTCACCCCTCCACTTT
many | TRBJ2-3 | TRBV29-1 | TRBD2 | CSVGGQGLAGLLADTQYF | TGCAGCGTTGGAGGTCAGGGTCTAGCGGGACTCTTGGCAGATACGCAGTATTTT
few | TRBJ2-1 | TRBV3-1 | NA | CASSQEPAGLGNEQFF | TGTGCCAGCAGCCAAGAACCGGCAGGCCTTGGCAATGAGCAGTTCTTC
NA | TRBJ2-7 | TRBV2 | TRBD2 | CASSETGLAASYNEQYF | TGTGCCAGCAGTGAAACTGGACTAGCGGCCTCCTACAATGAGCAGTACTTC
few | TRBJ2-1 | TRBV20-1 | TRBD2 | CSATASGRAVNEQFF | TGCAGTGCTACCGCTAGCGGGAGGGCCGTGAATGAGCAGTTCTTC
NA | TRBJ2-1 | TRBV16 | NA | CASSQSSRVHEQFF | TGTGCCAGCAGCCAATCAAGCAGGGTTCATGAGCAGTTCTTC
NA | TRBJ2-5 | TRBV6-1 | NA | CAGSEWREETQYF | TGTGCCGGCAGTGAGTGGAGGGAAGAGACCCAGTACTTC
NA | TRBJ1-2 | TRBV20-1 | NA | CSASDNNYGYTF | TGCAGTGCCTCGGACAATAACTATGGCTACACCTTC
NA | TRBJ2-3 | TRBV5-4 | TRBD2 | CASSPGELAGSPTDTQYF | TGTGCCAGCAGCCCAGGGGAACTAGCGGGGTCCCCCACAGATACGCAGTATTTT
few | TRBJ1-5 | TRBV7-2 | TRBD1 | CASSFGTGTKPQHF | TGTGCCAGCAGCTTCGGGACAGGGACAAAGCCCCAGCATTTT
few | TRBJ2-7 | TRBV10-3 | TRBD1 | CAITEEGDRDRYEQYF | TGTGCCATCACCGAAGAAGGGGACAGGGACCGGTACGAGCAGTACTTC
NA | TRBJ2-5 | TRBV5-1 | TRBD2 | CAGSSTSGGYQETQYF | TGCGCCGGCAGCTCCACTAGCGGGGGCTACCAAGAGACCCAGTACTTC
NA | TRBJ1-5 | TRBV7-9 | NA | CASSLQRVGSNQPQHF | TGTGCCAGCAGCTTACAAAGGGTAGGGAGCAATCAGCCCCAGCATTTT
many | TRBJ2-1 | TRBV20-1 | TRBD2 | CSASRLAGGNEQFF | TGCAGCGCATCCCGACTAGCGGGGGGCAATGAGCAGTTCTTC